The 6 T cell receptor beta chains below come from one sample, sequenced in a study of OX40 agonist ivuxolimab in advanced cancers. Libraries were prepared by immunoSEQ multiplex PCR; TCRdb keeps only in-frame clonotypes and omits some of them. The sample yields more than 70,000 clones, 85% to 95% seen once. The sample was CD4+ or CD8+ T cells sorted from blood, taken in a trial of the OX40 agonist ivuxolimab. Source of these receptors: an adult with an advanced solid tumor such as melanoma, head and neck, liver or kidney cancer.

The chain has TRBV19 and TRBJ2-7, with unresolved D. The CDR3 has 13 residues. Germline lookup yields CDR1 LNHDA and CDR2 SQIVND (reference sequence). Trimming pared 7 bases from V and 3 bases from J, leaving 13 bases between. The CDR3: CASNSNASYEQYF. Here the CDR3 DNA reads TGTGCCAGTAATTCTAACGCCAGCTACGAGCAGTACTTC. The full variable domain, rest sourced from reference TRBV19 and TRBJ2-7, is DGGITQSPKYLFRKEGQNVTLSCEQNLNHDAMYWYRQDPGQGLRLIYYSQIVNDFQKGDIAEGYSVSREKKESFPLTVTSAQKNPTAFYLCASNSNASYEQYFGPGTRLTVT.

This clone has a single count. The CDR3 reads CASSLDRASGNTIYF. The CDR3 DNA follows: TGTGCCAGCAGTTTAGACCGCGCCTCTGGAAACACCATATATTTT. The chain carries TRBV28 and TRBJ1-3; D ambiguous. The CDR3 has 15 residues. Germline CDR1 and CDR2: MDHEN and SYDVKM. Trimming took off 2 bases at V and 0 bases at J, with 8 bases between the two ends. Looking up the rest from reference TRBV28 and TRBJ1-3 gives the full variable domain: DVKVTQSSRYLVKRTGEKVFLECVQDMDHENMFWYRQDPGLGLRLIYFSYDVKMKEKGDIPEGYSVSREKKERFSLILESASTNQTSMYLCASSLDRASGNTIYFGEGSWLTVV.

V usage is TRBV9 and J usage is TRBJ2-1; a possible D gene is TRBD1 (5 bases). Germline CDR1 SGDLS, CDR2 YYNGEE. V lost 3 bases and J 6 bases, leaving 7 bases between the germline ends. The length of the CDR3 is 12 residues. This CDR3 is CASSDDSNEQFF. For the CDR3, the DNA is TGTGCCAGCAGCGACGACAGCAATGAGCAGTTCTTC.

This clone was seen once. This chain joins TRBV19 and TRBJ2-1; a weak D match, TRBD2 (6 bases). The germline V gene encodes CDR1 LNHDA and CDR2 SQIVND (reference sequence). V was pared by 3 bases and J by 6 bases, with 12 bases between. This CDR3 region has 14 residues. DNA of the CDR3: TGTGCCAGTAGTATGGCCGGGGGAATCAATGAGCAGTTCTTC. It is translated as CASSMAGGINEQFF.

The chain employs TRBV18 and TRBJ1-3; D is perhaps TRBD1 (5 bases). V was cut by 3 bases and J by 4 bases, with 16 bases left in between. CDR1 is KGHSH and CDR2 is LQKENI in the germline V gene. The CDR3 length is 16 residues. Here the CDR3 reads CASSPFPGTGGNTIYF. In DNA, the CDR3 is TGTGCCAGCTCACCTTTCCCCGGGACGGGGGGAAACACCATATATTTT.

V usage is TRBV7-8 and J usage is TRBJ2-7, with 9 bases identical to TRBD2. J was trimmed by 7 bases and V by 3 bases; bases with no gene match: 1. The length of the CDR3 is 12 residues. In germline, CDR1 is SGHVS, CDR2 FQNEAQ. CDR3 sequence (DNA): TGTGCCAGCAGCTTCACTAGCGGGGAGCAGTACTTC. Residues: CASSFTSGEQYF.